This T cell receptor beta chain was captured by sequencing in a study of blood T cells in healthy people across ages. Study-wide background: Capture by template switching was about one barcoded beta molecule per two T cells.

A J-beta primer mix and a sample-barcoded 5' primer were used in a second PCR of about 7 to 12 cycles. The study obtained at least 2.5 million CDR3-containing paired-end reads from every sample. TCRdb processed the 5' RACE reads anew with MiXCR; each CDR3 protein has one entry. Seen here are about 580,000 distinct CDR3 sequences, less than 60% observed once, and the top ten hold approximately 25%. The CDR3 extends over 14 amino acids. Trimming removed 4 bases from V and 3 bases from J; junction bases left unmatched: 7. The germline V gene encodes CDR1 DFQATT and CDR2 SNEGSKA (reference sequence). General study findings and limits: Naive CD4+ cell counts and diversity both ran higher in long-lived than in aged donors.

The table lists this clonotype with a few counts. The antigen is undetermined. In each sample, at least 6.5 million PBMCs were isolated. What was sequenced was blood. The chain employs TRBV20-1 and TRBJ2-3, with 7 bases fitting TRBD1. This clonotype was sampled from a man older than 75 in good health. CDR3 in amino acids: CSAILGGGTDTQYF. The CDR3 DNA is TGCAGTGCTATCTTAGGGGGCGGGACAGATACGCAGTATTTT.